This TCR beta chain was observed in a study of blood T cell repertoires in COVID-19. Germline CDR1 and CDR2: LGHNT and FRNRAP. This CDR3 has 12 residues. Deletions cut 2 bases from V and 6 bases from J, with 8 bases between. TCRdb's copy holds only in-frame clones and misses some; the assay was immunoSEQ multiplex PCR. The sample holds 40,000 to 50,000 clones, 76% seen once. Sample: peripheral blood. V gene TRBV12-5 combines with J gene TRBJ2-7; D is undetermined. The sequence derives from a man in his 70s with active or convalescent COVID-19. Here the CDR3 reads CASGLRPGEQYF. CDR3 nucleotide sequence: TGTGCTAGTGGTTTGAGGCCAGGCGAGCAGTACTTC.